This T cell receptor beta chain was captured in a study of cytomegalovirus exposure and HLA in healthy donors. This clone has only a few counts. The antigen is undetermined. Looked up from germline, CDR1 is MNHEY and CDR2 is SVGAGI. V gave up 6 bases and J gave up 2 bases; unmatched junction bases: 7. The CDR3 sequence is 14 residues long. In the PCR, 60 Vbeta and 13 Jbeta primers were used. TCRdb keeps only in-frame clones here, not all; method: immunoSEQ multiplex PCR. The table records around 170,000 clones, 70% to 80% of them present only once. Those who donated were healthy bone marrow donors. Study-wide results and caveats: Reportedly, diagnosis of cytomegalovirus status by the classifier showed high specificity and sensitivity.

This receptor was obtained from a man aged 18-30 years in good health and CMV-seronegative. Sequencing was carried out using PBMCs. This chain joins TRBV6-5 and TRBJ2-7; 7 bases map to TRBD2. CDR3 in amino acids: CASRRASGPYEQYF. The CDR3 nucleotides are TGTGCCAGCAGACGAGCTAGCGGACCCTACGAGCAGTACTTC.